These T cell receptor beta chains were read from a single sample in a study of PD-1 blockade in classical Hodgkin lymphoma. TCRdb's table, derived via immunoSEQ multiplex PCR, lists solely in-frame clones and lacks some. The sample includes roughly 32,000 clones, roughly 90% of them seen just once. The sample consisted of CD4+ T cells from blood, taken before the fourth cycle of nivolumab. The receptors here all came from a human donor with classical Hodgkin lymphoma. Both conserved end residues are part of each CDR3. Fields, in order: V gene, D gene, J gene, clone size, CDR3 DNA, CDR3 protein. A D gene is named only where the DNA matches it firmly. Clone size is not always given. Where it is, it says once, few, many or a class for expanded clones.

v_gene: TRBV7-2; d_gene: NA; j_gene: TRBJ2-2; abundance: NA; CDR3nt: TGTGCCAGCAGCTCTCGACTAGTAACCGGGGAGCTGTTTTTT; CDR3aa: CASSSRLVTGELFF
v_gene: TRBV6-6; d_gene: NA; j_gene: TRBJ2-1; abundance: NA; CDR3nt: TGTGCCAGCAGTTACCGACGCAACAATGAGCAGTTCTTC; CDR3aa: CASSYRRNNEQFF
v_gene: TRBV7-8; d_gene: TRBD2; j_gene: TRBJ2-7; abundance: NA; CDR3nt: TGTGCCAGCAGCTTAGTCGGACTAGCGGGAGTGTGGTACGAGCAGTACTTC; CDR3aa: CASSLVGLAGVWYEQYF
v_gene: TRBV2; d_gene: NA; j_gene: TRBJ2-2; abundance: NA; CDR3nt: TGTGCCAGCAGTCAAAGGGGGACCGGGGAGCTGTTTTTT; CDR3aa: CASSQRGTGELFF
v_gene: TRBV28; d_gene: TRBD1; j_gene: TRBJ1-1; abundance: few; CDR3nt: TGTGCCAGCAGGGCAGGGGGCACTGAAGCTTTCTTT; CDR3aa: CASRAGGTEAFF
v_gene: TRBV28; d_gene: TRBD2; j_gene: TRBJ2-2; abundance: NA; CDR3nt: TGTGCCAGCAGTTTGGCCTCGGGACTAGCGGGTTCCGGGGAGCTGTTTTTT; CDR3aa: CASSLASGLAGSGELFF
v_gene: TRBV14; d_gene: NA; j_gene: TRBJ2-7; abundance: NA; CDR3nt: TGTGCCAGCAGCCAAGGCAGTTGGGGGATCTACGAGCAGTACTTC; CDR3aa: CASSQGSWGIYEQYF
v_gene: TRBV6-5; d_gene: NA; j_gene: TRBJ2-7; abundance: NA; CDR3nt: TGTGCCAGCAGTTACTCTCGGGCCTACGAGCAGTACTTC; CDR3aa: CASSYSRAYEQYF
v_gene: TRBV29-1; d_gene: NA; j_gene: TRBJ1-1; abundance: NA; CDR3nt: TGCAGCGTCACCCTCCCTGAAGCTTTCTTT; CDR3aa: CSVTLPEAFF
v_gene: TRBV9; d_gene: NA; j_gene: TRBJ1-5; abundance: NA; CDR3nt: TGTGCCAGCAGCGCGGACAGATATAGCAATCAGCCCCAGCATTTT; CDR3aa: CASSADRYSNQPQHF
v_gene: TRBV7-8; d_gene: TRBD2; j_gene: TRBJ2-7; abundance: NA; CDR3nt: TGTGCCAGCAGCTTAGCGCGGGAGCGACGCTACGAGCAGTACTTC; CDR3aa: CASSLARERRYEQYF
v_gene: TRBV19; d_gene: NA; j_gene: TRBJ1-1; abundance: once; CDR3nt: TGTGCCAGTAGTCAGGGACACGGGTCTGAAGCTTTCTTT; CDR3aa: CASSQGHGSEAFF
v_gene: TRBV5-1; d_gene: NA; j_gene: TRBJ2-2; abundance: NA; CDR3nt: TGCGCCAGCAGCTTGGGCCTAGACATCGACAAGGGGGAGCTGTTTTTT; CDR3aa: CASSLGLDIDKGELFF
v_gene: TRBV6-1; d_gene: NA; j_gene: TRBJ1-5; abundance: NA; CDR3nt: TGTGCCAGCAGCGGGGAGATGGGCAATCAGCCCCAGCATTTT; CDR3aa: CASSGEMGNQPQHF
v_gene: TRBV11-1; d_gene: NA; j_gene: TRBJ2-3; abundance: NA; CDR3nt: TGTGCCAGCAGCCAAAAAAGGGATACGCAGTATTTT; CDR3aa: CASSQKRDTQYF
v_gene: TRBV7-9; d_gene: TRBD1; j_gene: TRBJ1-2; abundance: NA; CDR3nt: TGTGCCAGCAGCGCCACGGGACAGGCCTATGGCTACACCTTC; CDR3aa: CASSATGQAYGYTF
v_gene: TRBV19; d_gene: TRBD2; j_gene: TRBJ2-5; abundance: once; CDR3nt: TGTGCCAGTAGTATGGGGGGACTAGCTGGGACCCAGTACTTC; CDR3aa: CASSMGGLAGTQYF
v_gene: TRBV7-6; d_gene: TRBD1; j_gene: TRBJ1-2; abundance: few; CDR3nt: TGTGCCAGCAGCTCAAGGACAGGGCGGAATGGCTACACCTTC; CDR3aa: CASSSRTGRNGYTF
v_gene: TRBV5-1; d_gene: NA; j_gene: TRBJ2-3; abundance: once; CDR3nt: TGCGCCAGCAGCTTGGGCAGGGATCCCACAGATACGCAGTATTTT; CDR3aa: CASSLGRDPTDTQYF
v_gene: TRBV10-1; d_gene: NA; j_gene: TRBJ2-7; abundance: NA; CDR3nt: TGCGCCAGCAGCAACCATACAGGGTACGAGCAGTACTTC; CDR3aa: CASSNHTGYEQYF
v_gene: TRBV5-1; d_gene: NA; j_gene: TRBJ2-7; abundance: NA; CDR3nt: TGCGCCAGCAGCTTGGGGCTCATAGGCTACGAGCAGTACTTC; CDR3aa: CASSLGLIGYEQYF